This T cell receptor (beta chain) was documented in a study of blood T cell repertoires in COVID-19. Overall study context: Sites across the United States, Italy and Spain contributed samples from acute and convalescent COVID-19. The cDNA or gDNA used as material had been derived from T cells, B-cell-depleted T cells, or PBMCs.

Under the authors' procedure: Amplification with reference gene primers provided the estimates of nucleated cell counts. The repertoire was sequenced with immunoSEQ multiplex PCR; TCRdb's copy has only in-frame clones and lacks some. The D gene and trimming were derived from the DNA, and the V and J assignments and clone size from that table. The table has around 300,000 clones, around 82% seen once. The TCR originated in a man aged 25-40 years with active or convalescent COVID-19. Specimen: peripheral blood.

In DNA, the CDR3 is TGTGCCAGCAGCAAAGCGCAGTTATATGAGCGGCCCGGGACTAGCGGGAACCAAGAGACCCAGTACTTC. It specifies CASSKAQLYERPGTSGNQETQYF. V usage is TRBV21-1 and J usage is TRBJ2-5; no DNA check was done on the table's D call, TRBD2. TRBV21-1 is a pseudogene. This CDR3 is built from 23 residues.